Sequencing of this T cell receptor beta chain was carried out in a study of T cells in localized non-small cell lung cancer. Study outcomes and limitations: Compared with tumor, uninvolved adjacent lung displayed greater T cell clonality, ranking highest overall. A median of approximately 50 of the top 100 tumor clones appeared in adjacent lung, which was paired and uninvolved. Higher blood T cell density went with longer overall survival.

The data were produced by immunoSEQ multiplex PCR, yet TCRdb's version contains in-frame clones alone and is incomplete. The repertoire includes around 28,000 clones, around 90% of them detected once, and 2.8% sits in the top ten. V lost 1 base and J lost 2, with 9 bases in between. CDR3 length equals 15 residues. CDR1 is MDHEN, CDR2 SYDVKM, per germline. This clone was picked up one time. The antigen is undetermined. The receptor was derived from a woman aged 18 to 49 with stage I lung adenocarcinoma. The input for sequencing was peripheral blood, taken before any cancer treatment. The chain employs TRBV28 and TRBJ1-3; tentative D call: TRBD1 (6 bases). The CDR3 DNA reads as TGTGCCAGCAGTTTATTTCAGGGGACTGGAAACACCATATATTTT. It encodes CASSLFQGTGNTIYF.